This TCR beta chain comes out of a study of T cell repertoires in cytomegalovirus infection (dated by TCRdb to between 2019 and 2020). For the wider study: Peptide stimulations targeted recently identified HLA-C-restricted CMV epitopes, whose presentation resists viral immunomodulation, together with well-studied HLA-B-restricted epitopes. The HLA type of each donor mattered for the analysis, because public TCR beta signatures pointed to carriage of CMV infection along with the matching HLA type.

In the case of this clonotype: The antigen it binds to is not known. No base qualities exist here, and no much larger clone lies one base off it.

TCRdb names Illumina HiSeq 1500 as the instrument used. Through fastp at Q25 and MiXCR, TCRdb rebuilt clones from the public reads, retaining in-frame beta chains. Each record represents a unique CDR3 protein, reported with the most common genes and DNA among its rows. This sample gives 27,000 or so distinct CDR3 sequences in total; approximately 18% of them show up just once. About 82% of the sample belongs to the ten largest clones. The sample's treatment or condition, from its label and the paper: in vitro stimulation with specific CMV peptide epitopes to enrich CMV-specific T cells. What the authors observed across the whole study: Cumulative frequency of public TCR beta family members discriminated carriers of CMV infection plus the relevant HLA type in this cohort and an independent approximately 360-donor cohort. The ex vivo response was dominated by HLA-C-restricted CMV-specific TCR beta clonotypes, which also provided the single most frequent clonotype in two of eight donors.

This material consisted of CD8+ T cells from cultured PBMCs, taken from culture after CMV antigen stimulation. This clonotype was sampled from a human donor in good health (CMV status not recorded). Some clones in this sample may be carry-over from other donors' samples.

This receptor has the CDR3 CASSRGLAGVNEQFF. The nucleotide sequence reads TGTGCCAGCAGCCGGGGACTAGCGGGAGTAAATGAGCAGTTCTTC. The V and J genes are TRBV7-6 and TRBJ2-1, and 14 junctional nucleotides match TRBD2. Inclusive of the bounding cysteine and phenylalanine, the CDR3 is 15 residues long. The DNA shown is the 45-base CDR3, in frame from base 1. CDR1 SGHVS and CDR2 FNYEAQ are derived from the germline V gene. The junction shows trimming of 5 bases on V and 7 bases on J, and the gene matches do not reach 4 bases of it.